Listed here are 14 T cell receptor beta chains from one sample, sequenced in a study of shared clonotypes between healthy human individuals. Using immunoSEQ multiplex PCR, the repertoire was profiled, and TCRdb retains in-frame clones only, with some absent. The sample yields some 630,000 clones, 90% to 97% seen once. CD45RO-negative cells were positively selected for CCR7, leaving out terminally differentiated effector memory CD45RA+ cells. Sequenced sample: naive CD8+ T cells sorted from blood. Receptor source: a woman in her 30s in good health.

The V gene is TRBV5-1, the J gene TRBJ1-1; 7 bases align to TRBD1. V was pared by 4 bases and J by 0 bases, with 9 bases of the junction left unmatched. The CDR3 covers 16 residues. Germline V gene data show CDR1 as SGHRS and CDR2 as YFSETQ. As DNA, the CDR3 is TGCGCCAGCAGCATACCGGACAGGACCATGAACACTGAAGCTTTCTTT. Encoded protein: CASSIPDRTMNTEAFF.

The chain joins TRBV27 to TRBJ2-5, with D perhaps TRBD2 (6 bases). The end of the DNA aligns better with TRBJ2-7, so the J call may be wrong. This CDR3 is 14 amino acids long. Germline V gives CDR1 MNHEY, CDR2 SMNVEV (reference sequence). In nucleotides, the CDR3 is TGTGCCAGCAGTTCATACGGCGGGACCTACGAGCAGTACTTC. Amino acids: CASSSYGGTYEQYF.

This rearrangement joins TRBV6-1 to TRBJ2-7; TRBD2 aligns across 9 bases. With V trimmed by 1 base and J by 0 bases, 10 bases remained unmatched. The CDR3 consists of 18 residues. From germline, CDR1 is MNHNS and CDR2 SASEGT. CDR3 residues: CASSEGRRLAGSSYEQYF. The DNA for the CDR3 is TGTGCCAGCAGTGAAGGCAGGCGTCTAGCGGGGAGCTCCTACGAGCAGTACTTC.

The chain is built from TRBV13 and TRBJ2-3; D may match TRBD1 or TRBD2 (5 bases each). In germline, CDR1 is PRHDT, CDR2 FYEKMQ (reference sequence). Trimming shortened V by 1 base and J by 4 bases, and 12 bases separated the two germline ends. This CDR3 has 15 residues. CDR3 in DNA: TGTGCCAGCAGCTTAGCGGTGGGGGACGCAGATACGCAGTATTTT. This codes for CASSLAVGDADTQYF. The whole variable domain, filled in from reference TRBV13 and TRBJ2-3, reads AAGVIQSPRHLIKEKRETATLKCYPIPRHDTVYWYQQGPGQDPQFLISFYEKMQSDKGSIPDRFSAQQFSDYHSELNMSSLELGDSALYFCASSLAVGDADTQYFGPGTRLTVL.

With regard to this clone: Mismatch with germline at one junction end may stem from a read error. The chain is built from TRBV7-9 and TRBJ2-1; TRBD2 matches at 11 bases. Germline CDR1 SEHNR, CDR2 FQNEAQ (reference sequence). The CDR3 has 12 residues. This CDR3 reads CASSVSGRGKVF. The CDR3, as DNA: TGTGCCAGCAGCGTTAGCGGGAGGGGGAAGGTCTTC.

The chain carries TRBV11-2 and TRBJ2-4; no reliable D call. V gave up 0 bases and J gave up 0 bases, with 12 bases separating them. Germline-derived CDR1 and CDR2 are SGHAT and FQNNGV. The CDR3 totals 17 residues. CDR3 coding DNA: TGTGCCAGCAGCTTAGATGTGGAGATCCTAGCCAAAAACATTCAGTACTTC. It specifies CASSLDVEILAKNIQYF.

The J gene is TRBJ2-7, the V gene TRBV27; possible D gene TRBD1, 6 bases. This CDR3 has 14 residues. Trimming took 4 bases from V and 7 from J, leaving 17 bases between them. Germline-derived CDR1 and CDR2 are MNHEY and SMNVEV (reference sequence). The CDR3 protein is CASSSGARLREQYF. The CDR3 DNA reads TGTGCCAGCAGTTCAGGGGCGCGCCTACGAGAGCAGTACTTC.

The J gene is TRBJ1-1, the V gene TRBV25-1, with D tentatively TRBD1 (5 bases). The germline V and J ends were trimmed by 6 bases and 4 bases, with 12 bases remaining between them. Germline loops: CDR1 MGHDK, CDR2 SYGVNS. This CDR3 has 13 amino acids. The CDR3 DNA sequence: TGTGCCAGCAGGTCCGCAGGGACCACTGAAGCTTTCTTT. The encoded protein is CASRSAGTTEAFF.

V gene TRBV5-4 combines with J gene TRBJ2-3; TRBD2 aligns across 9 bases. The CDR3 is 16 residues long. Losses at the gene ends were 0 bases for V and 4 bases for J; bases not matched to a gene: 6. Germline V gene data show CDR1 as SGHNT and CDR2 as YYREEE (reference sequence). The DNA for the CDR3 is TGTGCCAGCAGCTTGGTTGCGGGAGGGGCTCCAGATACGCAGTATTTT. Translation gives CASSLVAGGAPDTQYF.

The V call is TRBV19, the J call TRBJ1-2, with 8 bases lining up with TRBD1. CDR3 size: 14 residues. In germline, CDR1 is LNHDA, CDR2 SQIVND (reference sequence). Unmatched junction bases numbered 3, after V lost 0 bases and J lost 6 bases. CDR3 nucleotides: TGTGCCAGTAGTATAGACAGGGGGCGAAATGGCTACACCTTC. This gives the protein CASSIDRGRNGYTF.

The J gene is TRBJ1-6, the V gene TRBV7-6; no reliable D call. With 1 base removed from V and 4 bases from J, the gap between germline ends came to 2 bases. This CDR3 region has 13 residues. Germline V CDR1 and CDR2: SGHVS, FNYEAQ. CDR3 bases: TGTGCCAGCAGCTTAGGGTATAATTCACCCCTCCACTTT. It is translated as CASSLGYNSPLHF.

The rearrangement uses TRBV13 and TRBJ2-7; the D is unclear. Germline CDR1 reads PRHDT; CDR2 reads FYEKMQ (reference sequence). V was cut by 1 base and J by 3 bases, with 7 bases left in between. The CDR3 covers 13 residues. The CDR3 coding sequence is TGTGCCAGCAGCTTAGCAGCCAGCTACGAGCAGTACTTC. It is translated as CASSLAASYEQYF.

Only one count was recorded for this clone. The J gene is TRBJ1-5, the V gene TRBV7-9; 8 bases map to TRBD1. The CDR3 runs 14 residues. Germline CDR1 SEHNR, CDR2 FQNEAQ (reference sequence). Germline trimming cut 4 bases from V and 2 bases from J; bases unmatched to any gene: 1. The CDR3 DNA reads TGTGCCAGCAGCTCGACAGGGGGCAATCAGCCCCAGCATTTT. It is translated as CASSSTGGNQPQHF.

The rearrangement joins TRBV5-1 to TRBJ2-5; D possibly corresponds to TRBD1 (6 bases). The CDR3 extends over 14 amino acids. V was trimmed by 4 bases and J by 5 bases, leaving 15 bases between them. From germline, CDR1 is SGHRS and CDR2 YFSETQ. CDR3 region: CASSLQGQSETQYF. For the CDR3, the DNA is TGCGCCAGCAGCCTTCAGGGGCAGTCGGAGACCCAGTACTTC.